In its sample, the clone carrying this T cell receptor beta chain was seen a few times. Its antigen is unidentified. Regarding time point: newly diagnosed, previously untreated cHL patient sample. Out of thawed PBMCs, magnetic negative selection purified CD4+ T cells. Untreated, newly diagnosed classical Hodgkin lymphoma PBMCs were comparators. The data derive from a study of PD-1 blockade in classical Hodgkin lymphoma. Repertoires were generated with immunoSEQ multiplex PCR, while TCRdb's copy carries only in-frame clones and drops some. The sample includes 25,000 to 35,000 clones, 88% of them seen just once. CDR3 length: 13 amino acids. V dropped 9 bases and J dropped 4 bases, with 15 bases sitting between them. The V gene's germline CDR1 is LGHNT and CDR2 FRNRAP. Study findings and constraints: Still unresolved is the cause of the repertoire differences, which may be disease activity or prior therapy. TCR diversity at baseline was reported to be reduced in newly diagnosed patients relative to healthy donors.

This sequence joins TRBV12-5 and TRBJ1-1; D gene uncertain. The specimen sequenced was CD4+ T cells from blood. The TCR originated in a human donor with classical Hodgkin lymphoma. The CDR3 coding sequence is TGTGCTAGCAGTCCTGCCACCGGCACTGAAGCTTTCTTT. This translates into CASSPATGTEAFF. The whole variable domain, filled in from reference TRBV12-5 and TRBJ1-1, reads DARVTQTPRHKVTEMGQEVTMRCQPILGHNTVFWYRQTMMQGLELLAYFRNRAPLDDSGMPKDRFSAEMPDATLATLKIQPSEPRDSAVYFCASSPATGTEAFFGQGTRLTVV.